This TCR beta chain was sequenced for a study of cytomegalovirus exposure and HLA in healthy donors. Study background: According to later analysis, the same platform produced the 120 validation and some 680 first-cohort repertoires. Study-level findings and limits: The listing of roughly 160 TCR beta chains classed them as cytomegalovirus-associated. As confirmed in vitro, three CMV-associated chains were specific for CMV antigens. The majority of TCR sequences were rare, yet some public TCRs appeared in many donors.

The CDR3 is 12 residues long. Trimming stripped 2 bases from V and 8 bases from J, with 10 bases between. Germline values: CDR1 SQVTM, CDR2 ANQGSEA. Sequenced by immunoSEQ multiplex PCR; TCRdb stores in-frame clones only, minus some. The sample lists tens of thousands of clones, 85% to 95% seen once, with 4% to 5.5% in the top ten. Of note for this clone: Its target is not known.

This TCR was recovered from a man younger than 35 in good health and CMV-seropositive. The chain employs TRBV29-1 and TRBJ2-1, with D perhaps matching TRBD1 (5 bases). The sequenced material came from PBMCs. CDR3 sequence (DNA): TGCAGCGTTGAAACACAGGCTTATGAGCAGTTCTTC. Translating it yields CSVETQAYEQFF.